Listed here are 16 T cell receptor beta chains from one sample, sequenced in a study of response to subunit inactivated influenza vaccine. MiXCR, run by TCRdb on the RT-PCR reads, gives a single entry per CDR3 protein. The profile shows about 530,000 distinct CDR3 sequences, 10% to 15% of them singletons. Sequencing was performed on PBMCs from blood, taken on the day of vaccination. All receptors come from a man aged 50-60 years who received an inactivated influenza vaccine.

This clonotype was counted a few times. The CDR3 nucleotides read TGTGCCACCAGTGCCCCGGGCGGGAATGAGCAGTTCTTC. Translating gives CATSAPGGNEQFF. This chain connects TRBV24-1 to TRBJ2-1, with D possibly being TRBD2 (5 bases). Germline CDR1 KGHDR, CDR2 SFDVKD. Trimming took off 5 bases at V and 7 bases at J, with 11 bases between the two ends. CDR3 length: 13 amino acids.

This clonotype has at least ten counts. CDR3 residues: CASSLAGKEGQPQHF. Here the CDR3 DNA reads TGTGCCAGCAGTTTAGCGGGGAAGGAGGGGCAGCCCCAGCATTTT. J is TRBJ1-5 and V is TRBV12-3 or TRBV12-4, with D maybe TRBD1 (5 bases). V was shortened by 0 bases and J by 7 bases, with 13 bases between the two germline ends. The CDR3 is 15 amino acids.

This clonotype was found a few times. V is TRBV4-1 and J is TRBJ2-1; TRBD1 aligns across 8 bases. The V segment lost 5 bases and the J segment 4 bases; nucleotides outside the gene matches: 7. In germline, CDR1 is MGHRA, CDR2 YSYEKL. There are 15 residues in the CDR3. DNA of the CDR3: TGCGCCAGCAGCAACAGGGGACAGGATTACAATGAGCAGTTCTTC. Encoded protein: CASSNRGQDYNEQFF.

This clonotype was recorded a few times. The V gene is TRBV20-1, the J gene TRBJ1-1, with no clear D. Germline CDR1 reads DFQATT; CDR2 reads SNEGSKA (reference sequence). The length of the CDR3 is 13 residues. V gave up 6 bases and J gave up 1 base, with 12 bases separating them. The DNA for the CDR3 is TGCAGTGCGGCCCGACCGAGGAACACTGAAGCTTTCTTT. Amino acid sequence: CSAARPRNTEAFF.

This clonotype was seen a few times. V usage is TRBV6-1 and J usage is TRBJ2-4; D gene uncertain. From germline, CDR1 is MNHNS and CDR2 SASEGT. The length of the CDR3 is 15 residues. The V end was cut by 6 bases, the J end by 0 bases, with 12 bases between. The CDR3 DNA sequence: TGTGCCAGCAGGCCTAACAGTCTAGCCAAAAACATTCAGTACTTC. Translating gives CASRPNSLAKNIQYF.

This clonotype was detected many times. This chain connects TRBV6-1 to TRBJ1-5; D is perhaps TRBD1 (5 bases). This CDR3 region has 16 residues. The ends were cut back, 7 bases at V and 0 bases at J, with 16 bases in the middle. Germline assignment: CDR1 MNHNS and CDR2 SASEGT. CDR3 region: CASNPGPRISNQPQHF. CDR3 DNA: TGTGCCAGCAACCCGGGACCCAGAATTAGCAATCAGCCCCAGCATTTT.

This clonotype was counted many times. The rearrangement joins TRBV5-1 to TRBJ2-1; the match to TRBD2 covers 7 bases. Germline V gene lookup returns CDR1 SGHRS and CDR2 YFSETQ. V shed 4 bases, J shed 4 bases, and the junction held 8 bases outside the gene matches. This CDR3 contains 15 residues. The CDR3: CASSLAVSTYNEQFF. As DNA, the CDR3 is TGCGCCAGCAGCCTAGCGGTTTCCACTTACAATGAGCAGTTCTTC.

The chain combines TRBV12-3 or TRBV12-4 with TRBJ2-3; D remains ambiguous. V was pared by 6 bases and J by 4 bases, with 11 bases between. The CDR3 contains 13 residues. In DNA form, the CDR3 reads TGTGCCAGCAGACGGCCCGGGCCAGATACGCAGTATTTT. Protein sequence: CASRRPGPDTQYF.

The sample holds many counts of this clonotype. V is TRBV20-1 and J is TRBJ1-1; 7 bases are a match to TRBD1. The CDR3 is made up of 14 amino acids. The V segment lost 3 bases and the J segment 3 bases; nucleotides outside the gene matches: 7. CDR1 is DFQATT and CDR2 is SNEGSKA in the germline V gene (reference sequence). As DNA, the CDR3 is TGCAGTGCTAGGGAGCCCGGGACAGACACTGAAGCTTTCTTT. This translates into CSAREPGTDTEAFF.

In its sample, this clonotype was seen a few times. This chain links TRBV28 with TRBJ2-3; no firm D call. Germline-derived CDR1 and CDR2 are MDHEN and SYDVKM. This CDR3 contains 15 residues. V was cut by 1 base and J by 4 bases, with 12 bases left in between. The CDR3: CASSLFGLEADTQYF. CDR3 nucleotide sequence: TGTGCCAGCAGTTTATTCGGGTTAGAAGCAGATACGCAGTATTTT.

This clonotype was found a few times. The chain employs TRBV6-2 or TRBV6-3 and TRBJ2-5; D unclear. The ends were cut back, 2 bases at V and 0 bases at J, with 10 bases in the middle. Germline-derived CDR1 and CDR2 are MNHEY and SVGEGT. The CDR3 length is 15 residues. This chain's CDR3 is CASSYPVGYQETQYF. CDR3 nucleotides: TGTGCCAGCAGTTACCCAGTGGGATACCAAGAGACCCAGTACTTC.

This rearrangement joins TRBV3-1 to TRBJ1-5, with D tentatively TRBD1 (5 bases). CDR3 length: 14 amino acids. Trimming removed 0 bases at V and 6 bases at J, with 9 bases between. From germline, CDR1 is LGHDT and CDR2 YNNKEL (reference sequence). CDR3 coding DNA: TGTGCCAGCAGCCAAGATTTGGGGGGTCAGCCCCAGCATTTT. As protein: CASSQDLGGQPQHF.

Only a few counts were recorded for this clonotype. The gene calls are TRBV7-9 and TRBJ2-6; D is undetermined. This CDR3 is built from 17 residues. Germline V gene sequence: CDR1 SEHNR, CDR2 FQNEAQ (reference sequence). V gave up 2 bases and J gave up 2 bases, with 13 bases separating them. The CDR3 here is CASSLLVHQTGANVLTF. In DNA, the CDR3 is TGTGCCAGCAGCTTACTGGTACATCAAACTGGGGCCAACGTCCTGACTTTC.

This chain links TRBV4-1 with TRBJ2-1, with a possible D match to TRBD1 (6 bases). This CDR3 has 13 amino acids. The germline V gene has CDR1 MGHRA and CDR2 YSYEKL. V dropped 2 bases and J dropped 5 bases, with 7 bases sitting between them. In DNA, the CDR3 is TGCGCCAGCAGCCAAACAGGGAACAATGAGCAGTTCTTC. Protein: CASSQTGNNEQFF.

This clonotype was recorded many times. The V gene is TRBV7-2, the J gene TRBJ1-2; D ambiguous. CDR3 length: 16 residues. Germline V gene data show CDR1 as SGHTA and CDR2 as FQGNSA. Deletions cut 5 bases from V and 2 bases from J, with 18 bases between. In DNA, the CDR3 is TGTGCCAGCAGCAAGGGAGGTGGCACCCGAAACTATGGCTACACCTTC. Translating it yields CASSKGGGTRNYGYTF.

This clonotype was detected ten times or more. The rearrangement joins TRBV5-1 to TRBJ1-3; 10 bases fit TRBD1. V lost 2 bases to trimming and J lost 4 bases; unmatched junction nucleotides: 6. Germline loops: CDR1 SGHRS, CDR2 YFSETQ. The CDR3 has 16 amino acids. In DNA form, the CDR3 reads TGCGCCAGCAGCTTAACCGGGACAGGGGTCGGAAACACCATATATTTT. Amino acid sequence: CASSLTGTGVGNTIYF.